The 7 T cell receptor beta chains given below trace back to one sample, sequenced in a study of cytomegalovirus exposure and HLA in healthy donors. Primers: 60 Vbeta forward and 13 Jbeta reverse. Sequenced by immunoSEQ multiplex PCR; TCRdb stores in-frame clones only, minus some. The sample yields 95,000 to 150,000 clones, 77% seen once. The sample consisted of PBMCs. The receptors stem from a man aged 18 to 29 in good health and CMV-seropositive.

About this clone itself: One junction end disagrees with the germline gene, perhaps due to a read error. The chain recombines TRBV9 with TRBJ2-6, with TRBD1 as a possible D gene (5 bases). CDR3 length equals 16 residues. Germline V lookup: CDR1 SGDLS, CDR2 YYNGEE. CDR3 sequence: CASSVGIGPGANGLTF. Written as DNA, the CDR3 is TGTGCCAGCAGCGTAGGGATTGGGCCTGGGGCCAACGGCCTGACTTTC.

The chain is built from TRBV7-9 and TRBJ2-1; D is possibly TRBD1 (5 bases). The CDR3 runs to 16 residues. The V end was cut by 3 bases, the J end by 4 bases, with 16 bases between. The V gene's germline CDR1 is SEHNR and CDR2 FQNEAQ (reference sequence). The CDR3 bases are TGTGCCAGCAGCTTGGACCTTGGGGCCGTTTACAATGAGCAGTTCTTC. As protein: CASSLDLGAVYNEQFF.

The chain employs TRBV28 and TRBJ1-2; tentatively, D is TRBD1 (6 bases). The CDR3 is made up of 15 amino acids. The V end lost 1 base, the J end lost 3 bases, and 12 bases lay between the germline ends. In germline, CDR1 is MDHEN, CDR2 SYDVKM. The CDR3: CASSLLGGADYGYTF. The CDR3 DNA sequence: TGTGCCAGCAGTTTATTGGGGGGGGCCGACTATGGCTACACCTTC.

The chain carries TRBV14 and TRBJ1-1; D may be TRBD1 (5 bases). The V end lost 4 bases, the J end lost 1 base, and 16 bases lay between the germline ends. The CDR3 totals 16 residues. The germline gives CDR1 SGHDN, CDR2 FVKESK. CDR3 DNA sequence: TGTGCCAGCAGCCGCCCTAGGGCAGGACAGAACACTGAAGCTTTCTTT. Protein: CASSRPRAGQNTEAFF.

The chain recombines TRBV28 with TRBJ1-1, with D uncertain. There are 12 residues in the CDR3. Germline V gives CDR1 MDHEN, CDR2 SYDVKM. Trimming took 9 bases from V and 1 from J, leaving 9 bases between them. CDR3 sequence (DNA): TGTGCCAGTGTACGGAGGAACACTGAAGCTTTCTTT. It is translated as CASVRRNTEAFF.

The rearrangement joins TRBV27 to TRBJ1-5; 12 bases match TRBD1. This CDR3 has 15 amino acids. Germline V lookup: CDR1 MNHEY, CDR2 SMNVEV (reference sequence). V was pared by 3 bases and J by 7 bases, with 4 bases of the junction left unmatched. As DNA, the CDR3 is TGTGCCAGCAGTTTGGGACAGGGGGCAGGGCAGCCCCAGCATTTT. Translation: CASSLGQGAGQPQHF.

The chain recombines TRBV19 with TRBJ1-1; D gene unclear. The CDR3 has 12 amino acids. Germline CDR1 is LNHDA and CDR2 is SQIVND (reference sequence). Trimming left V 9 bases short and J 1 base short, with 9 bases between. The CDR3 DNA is TGTGCCAGCGGTTCATGGAACACTGAAGCTTTCTTT. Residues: CASGSWNTEAFF.